This T cell receptor (beta chain) was sequenced in a study of beta chain features in type 1 diabetes. This clone showed up just a few times. Antigen unknown. CDR1 and CDR2 (germline): LGHNA, YNFKEQ. This CDR3 spans 17 amino acids. The junction had 9 bases not matched to a gene; V was cut back by 0 bases and J by 6 bases. Expressed TCRB transcripts were sequenced, since all the RNA that had been isolated was reverse transcribed. Sequencing was performed with immunoSEQ multiplex PCR; in TCRdb, only in-frame clones are kept and a portion is missing. The table records 150,000 to 200,000 clones, about 9.1% of them present only once. Regarding the study as a whole: A closer apparent resemblance between naive, central memory and Treg TCRB repertoires was seen in patients than in healthy donors. Patients with type 1 diabetes carried fewer insertions and had more deletions at their VDJ junctions.

This rearrangement joins TRBV4-2 to TRBJ2-1; 9 nucleotides align to TRBD1. The sequence was collected from a woman aged 18-35 years in good health. Sequences were obtained from central memory CD4+ T cells from blood. The CDR3 DNA reads as TGTGCCAGCAGCCAAGATTTTGGGACAGGGTCCGTCAATGAGCAGTTCTTC. The encoded protein is CASSQDFGTGSVNEQFF.